These 10 T cell receptor beta chains share one sample of origin, sequenced in a study of CD8+ T cells in alopecia areata. Researchers sorted pooled cutaneous lymph node cells on the basis of CD4, CD8alpha, NKG2D, NKG2ACE and other markers. Reverse transcribed after extraction, RNA yielded cDNA as the sequencing template. Only in-frame clones appear in the TCRdb table, and some are missing; sequencing was by immunoSEQ multiplex PCR. The sample includes roughly 260,000 clones, none of them occurring once. The sequenced material came from CD4+ T cells sorted from a lymph node. These receptors were obtained from a C3H/HeJ mouse with alopecia areata. The MHC haplotype recorded for the strain is H2-k.

As to this clone: Gene names denote mouse genes. Sequencing ends 4 residues short of the CDR3 end; the germline J gene provides the rest. This CDR3 is also generated by other DNA sequences in the sample. The chain couples TRBV19 to TRBJ2-3, with 10 bases matching TRBD2. Trimming at V came to 5 bases and at J to 0 bases, leaving 3 bases not matched to a gene. This CDR3 has 15 amino acids. Germline V gives CDR1 FNHDT, CDR2 SITEND (reference sequence). CDR3 DNA, as far as it was read: TGTGCCAGCAGGGACTGGGGGACTAGTGCAGAA. It specifies CASRDWGTSAE. The entire CDR3 sequence reads CASRDWGTSAETLYF.

Note on this clone: Gene names and germline refer to mouse. Read coverage stops 4 residues before the CDR3 terminus; the germline J gene supplies the remainder. The sample has other DNA sequences that encode this CDR3 too. The chain has TRBV31 and TRBJ2-5; 8 positions agree with TRBD2. Germline V gene data show CDR1 as GKSSPN and CDR2 as SITVG. The CDR3 extends over 14 amino acids. The chain's CDR3 is CAWSLGWGEDTQYF. The DNA read from the CDR3 is TGTGCCTGGAGTCTAGGCTGGGGGGAAGAC.

In this sample, this clone turned up many times. Gene labels here are mouse ones. The CDR3 is cut off 4 residues early in the read; its end comes from the germline J gene. The same CDR3 can be traced to other DNA sequences in this sample. V gene TRBV17 combines with J gene TRBJ2-1, with D possibly matching TRBD1 (6 bases). In germline, CDR1 is MNHDT, CDR2 YYDKIL. V lost 2 bases to trimming and J lost 1 base, with 6 bases between them. The CDR3 has 14 residues. The part of the CDR3 DNA that was read is TGTGCTAGCAGTAGACAGGGGAACTATGCT. Translated, it gives CASSRQGNYA. The CDR3 in full is CASSRQGNYAEQFF.

In this sample, this clone turned up a few times. Any gene name here is a mouse gene name. The read ends 4 residues before the CDR3 terminus; that terminus is restored from the germline J gene. The J gene is TRBJ2-7, the V gene TRBV13-3; 9 bases match TRBD2. The V and J ends lost 0 bases and 3 bases, in that order; junction bases with no gene match: 4. The CDR3 extends over 15 amino acids. Per germline, CDR1 NNHDY and CDR2 SYVADS. CDR3 DNA (partial): TGTGCCAGCAGTGATGCCTCTGGGGGGGGCTAT. Protein: CASSDASGGGY. The CDR3 as a whole reads CASSDASGGGYEQYF.

As for this clone: Mouse gene names apply. The read falls 4 residues short of the CDR3 end, and the missing part is taken from the germline J gene. Other DNA sequences from this sample encode an identical CDR3 as well. The chain employs TRBV13-1 and TRBJ2-5; 9 nucleotides agree with TRBD2. Germline assignment: CDR1 NSHNY and CDR2 SYGAGN. V lost 3 bases and J lost 3; bases outside the gene matches: 2. The CDR3 length is 14 residues. CDR3 residues: CASSADWGQDTQYF. CDR3 DNA (partial): TGTGCCAGCAGTGCCGACTGGGGGCAAGAC.

This clone was found a few times. The gene names here belong to mouse. With the read ending 3 residues before the CDR3 end, the germline J gene is used to fill in that end. V and J are TRBV13-3 and TRBJ1-6; perhaps TRBD1 as D (6 bases). TRBJ1-6 belongs to the ORF category, with a function that is uncertain. V lost 3 bases to trimming and J lost 2 bases, with 9 bases between them. CDR3 length equals 15 residues. Germline V CDR1 and CDR2: NNHDY, SYVADS. CDR3 region: CASSVGQTYNSPLYF. Partial CDR3 DNA: TGTGCCAGCAGTGTGGGACAAACCTATAATTCGCCC.

This clone was observed a few times. Mouse gene names and germline throughout. The CDR3 end falls 4 residues outside the read, so it is completed with the germline J gene. The chain is built from TRBV13-2 and TRBJ2-3; TRBD1 matches at 11 bases. The CDR3 totals 19 residues. Trimming took 0 bases from V and 3 from J; bases not matched to a gene: 12. The germline gives CDR1 NNHNN, CDR2 SYGAGS (reference sequence). The CDR3 is CASGDAPWDRGSRAETLYF. CDR3 DNA, as far as it was read: TGTGCCAGCGGTGATGCACCTTGGGACAGGGGGTCGAGGGCAGAA.

This clone was recorded a few times. Genes and germline come from the mouse. The CDR3 extends 4 residues past the end of the read, so its final part is completed from the germline J gene. This rearrangement joins TRBV1 to TRBJ2-3, with D maybe TRBD1 (5 bases). V was shortened by 2 bases and J by 1 base, with 10 bases between the two germline ends. The V gene's germline CDR1 is NSQYPW and CDR2 LRSPGD (reference sequence). The CDR3 runs 15 residues. The CDR3: CTCSAPGRGAETLYF. Partial CDR3 DNA: TGCACCTGCAGTGCACCAGGGAGAGGTGCAGAA.

For this clone: Gene names are mouse gene names. The sequenced fragment ends 4 residues before the CDR3 boundary, so the rest is inferred from the germline J gene. The gene calls are TRBV13-1 and TRBJ1-1, with a weak D call TRBD1 (6 bases). V was shortened by 0 bases and J by 1 base, with 7 bases between the two germline ends. Germline lookup yields CDR1 NSHNY and CDR2 SYGAGN. This CDR3 contains 14 residues. Partial CDR3 DNA: TGTGCCAGCAGTGATGTGGGACAAAACACA. It encodes CASSDVGQNT. The whole CDR3 reads CASSDVGQNTEVFF.

This clone was counted between two and nine times. Germline and genes: mouse. The read is 4 residues too short to cover the CDR3 end, so that end is filled in from the germline J gene. V gene TRBV13-1 combines with J gene TRBJ2-3, with 11 bases fitting TRBD2. The CDR3 runs 17 residues. From germline, CDR1 is NSHNY and CDR2 SYGAGN. V shed 2 bases, J shed 0 bases, and the junction held 5 bases outside the gene matches. CDR3 sequence reads: CASSDQLGGHSAETLYF. CDR3 bases read: TGTGCCAGCAGTGACCAACTGGGGGGGCATAGTGCAGAA.